One and the same sample provided the 21 T cell receptor beta chains below, sequenced in a study of T cells in Graves' hyperthyroidism and ophthalmopathy. The CDR3 regions of TCR beta were amplified from RNA transcripts. The TCR CDR3 first-round RT-PCR relied on the HTBI primer set. TCRdb reanalysed the multiplex PCR reads using MiXCR and keeps one entry per CDR3 protein. The sample consists of approximately 360,000 distinct CDR3 sequences, 25% of them appearing once. Sequencing was performed on blood. All receptors come from a man aged 50 or older with Graves' hyperthyroidism.

This clonotype occurred a few times. The J gene is TRBJ2-1, the V gene TRBV7-9; a weak D match, TRBD2 (6 bases). This CDR3 spans 14 amino acids. Germline-derived CDR1 and CDR2 are SEHNR and FQNEAQ (reference sequence). V was clipped by 5 bases and J by 6 bases, with 14 bases between them. CDR3 nucleotides: TGTGCCAGCAGCCGATCGGGAGCCACCAATGAGCAGTTCTTC. Translation gives CASSRSGATNEQFF.

The chain carries TRBV3-1 and TRBJ2-5; TRBD2 matches 14 bases. CDR1 is LGHDT and CDR2 is YNNKEL in the germline V gene (reference sequence). The CDR3 consists of 19 residues. The V segment lost 4 bases and the J segment 5 bases; nucleotides outside the gene matches: 15. CDR3 protein: CASSPVTGTSGGRRETQYF. The DNA of the CDR3 is TGTGCCAGCAGCCCGGTTACTGGGACTAGCGGGGGCCGTCGGGAGACCCAGTACTTC.

In this sample, this clonotype turned up many times. The chain combines TRBV3-1 with TRBJ1-1; TRBD1 might be the D (5 bases). V was cut by 4 bases and J by 3 bases, with 12 bases left in between. Germline V gene lookup returns CDR1 LGHDT and CDR2 YNNKEL (reference sequence). The CDR3 runs to 14 residues. CDR3 nucleotide sequence: TGTGCCAGCAGCCTCAGGGAGGTGGACACTGAAGCTTTCTTT. This translates into CASSLREVDTEAFF.

The table lists this clonotype with a few counts. Just one base apart from a much larger clone, this may be a read error. J is TRBJ1-1 and V is TRBV3-1; no reliable D call. V was shortened by 5 bases and J by 10 bases, with 14 bases between the two germline ends. The CDR3 runs 12 residues. CDR1 and CDR2 (germline): LGHDT, YNNKEL (reference sequence). The CDR3 DNA is TGTGCCAGCAGCTACTCTCGTGGTGGAGCTTTCTTT. Translation: CASSYSRGGAFF.

CDR3 loop: CASSFSGQGREKLFF. In nucleotides, the CDR3 is TGTGCCAGTAGTTTCTCGGGACAGGGTCGTGAAAAACTGTTTTTT. The rearrangement links TRBV19 to TRBJ1-4, with 9 bases aligning to TRBD1. The V and J ends lost 5 bases and 7 bases, in that order; junction bases with no gene match: 8. The length of the CDR3 is 15 residues. Germline V gene lookup returns CDR1 LNHDA and CDR2 SQIVND (reference sequence).

This clonotype was counted many times. V is TRBV29-1 and J is TRBJ1-1; no clear D gene. Germline assignment: CDR1 SQVTM and CDR2 ANQGSEA. Trimming pared 6 bases from V and 2 bases from J, leaving 13 bases between. The CDR3 is 13 residues long. The CDR3 spells CSVTPGANTEAFF. The CDR3 DNA reads TGCAGCGTAACCCCGGGAGCAAACACTGAAGCTTTCTTT.

The chain recombines TRBV24-1 with TRBJ2-1; 9 bases map to TRBD2. This CDR3 has 16 residues. From germline, CDR1 is KGHDR and CDR2 SFDVKD. The J segment lost 0 bases and the V segment lost 4 bases, leaving 3 bases of the junction unmatched. DNA of the CDR3: TGTGCCACCAGTGACGCACTAGCGGGCTCCTACAATGAGCAGTTCTTC. It codes for CATSDALAGSYNEQFF.

The table lists this clonotype with many counts. This CDR3 is CASTISGTGGRETQYF. Written as DNA, the CDR3 is TGTGCCAGCACCATTTCTGGGACAGGGGGCCGAGAGACCCAGTACTTC. The rearrangement links TRBV12-3 or TRBV12-4 to TRBJ2-5, with 12 nucleotides matching TRBD1. The CDR3 length is 16 residues. V was clipped by 7 bases and J by 4 bases; unmatched bases: 10.

This chain connects TRBV3-1 to TRBJ2-3, with D tentatively TRBD2 (6 bases). The CDR3 extends over 13 amino acids. Trimming pared 3 bases from V and 11 bases from J, leaving 15 bases between. The germline V gene has CDR1 LGHDT and CDR2 YNNKEL (reference sequence). CDR3 loop: CASSQRLDGMQYF. In DNA form, the CDR3 reads TGTGCCAGCAGCCAGAGACTAGATGGAATGCAGTATTTT.

The gene calls are TRBV9 and TRBJ1-1, with D maybe TRBD1 (6 bases). V was shortened by 4 bases and J by 3 bases, with 16 bases between the two germline ends. CDR3 length: 15 residues. From germline, CDR1 is SGDLS and CDR2 YYNGEE. For the CDR3, the DNA is TGTGCCAGCAGCTCCGCTGAGGGGGGTGACACTGAAGCTTTCTTT. It translates to CASSSAEGGDTEAFF.

The chain uses TRBV27 and TRBJ1-3, with D uncertain. CDR3 length: 18 amino acids. V lost 2 bases and J 0 bases, leaving 17 bases between the germline ends. Germline assignment: CDR1 MNHEY and CDR2 SMNVEV (reference sequence). For the CDR3, the DNA is TGTGCCAGCAGTTTAGGGCCGCCAGGTCATCCCTCTGGAAACACCATATATTTT. Residues: CASSLGPPGHPSGNTIYF.

This clonotype has ten or more counts. The V gene is TRBV7-9, the J gene TRBJ2-3; 14 bases map to TRBD2. This CDR3 region has 18 residues. J was trimmed by 1 base and V by 5 bases; bases with no gene match: 8. Germline CDR1 is SEHNR and CDR2 is FQNEAQ (reference sequence). The CDR3 DNA reads TGTGCCAGCAGCCGCGGATCGGGACTAGCGGGAGGCACAGATACGCAGTATTTT. Its protein is CASSRGSGLAGGTDTQYF.

This clonotype was seen many times. The gene calls are TRBV28 and TRBJ1-1, with 7 positions matching TRBD1. Germline values: CDR1 MDHEN, CDR2 SYDVKM. This CDR3 is 13 amino acids long. Losses at the gene ends were 7 bases for V and 6 bases for J; bases not matched to a gene: 8. The DNA for the CDR3 is TGTGCCAGCACAGAGACAGGGATCGCTGAAGCTTTCTTT. Its translation is CASTETGIAEAFF.

This clonotype was detected ten times or more. This chain uses TRBV7-2 with TRBJ2-3; no clear D. V was shortened by 1 base and J by 0 bases, with 11 bases between the two germline ends. The CDR3 runs 16 residues. CDR1 is SGHTA, CDR2 FQGNSA, per germline. CDR3 loop: CASSLGWFPSTDTQYF. The CDR3 coding sequence is TGTGCCAGCAGCTTAGGGTGGTTCCCGAGCACAGATACGCAGTATTTT.

As to this clonotype: A single base separates this from a much larger clone, so it may be a read error. The CDR3 does not end in the conserved phenylalanine or tryptophan, so this is likely a read error. V and J are TRBV2 and TRBJ2-5, with D maybe TRBD2 (5 bases). The CDR3 extends over 12 amino acids. Germline CDR1 and CDR2: SNHLY and FYNNEI. V was trimmed by 7 bases and J by 2 bases, leaving 8 bases between them. The chain's CDR3 is CASIALQETQYL. In nucleotides, the CDR3 is TGTGCCAGCATAGCGCTGCAAGAGACCCAGTACCTC.

In its sample, this clonotype was seen a few times. This chain uses TRBV19 with TRBJ2-3; D is perhaps TRBD1 (6 bases). V lost 6 bases and J lost 6, with 16 bases in between. Germline V CDR1 and CDR2: LNHDA, SQIVND (reference sequence). CDR3 length: 14 residues. The CDR3 nucleotides are TGTGCCAGTAGGAGATTACAGGGTGGGGATACGCAGTATTTT. Its protein product is CASRRLQGGDTQYF.

The chain combines TRBV27 with TRBJ2-7; 11 positions match TRBD2. V lost 4 bases, J lost 2 bases, and 7 bases stayed unmatched. This CDR3 region has 16 residues. The V gene's germline CDR1 is MNHEY and CDR2 SMNVEV (reference sequence). The DNA for the CDR3 is TGTGCCAGCAGTTCCCGGCTAGCGGGAGGCCCCTACGAGCAGTACTTC. Translated: CASSSRLAGGPYEQYF.

This clonotype was seen only a few times. The chain links TRBV9 to TRBJ2-1, with D perhaps matching TRBD2 (6 bases). The CDR3 totals 16 residues. Germline V gene sequence: CDR1 SGDLS, CDR2 YYNGEE. The V and J ends lost 3 bases and 2 bases respectively, with 15 bases between them. The CDR3 region is CASSAGGSSTYNEQFF. CDR3 sequence (DNA): TGTGCCAGCAGCGCCGGAGGGTCTTCCACCTACAATGAGCAGTTCTTC.

This clonotype was counted many times. The chain is built from TRBV7-8 and TRBJ1-2, with D tentatively TRBD1 (5 bases). This CDR3 has 15 residues. Trimming removed 5 bases at V and 0 bases at J, with 13 bases between. Germline loops: CDR1 SGHVS, CDR2 FQNEAQ. CDR3 sequence: CASSPGRGTNYGYTF. In DNA, the CDR3 is TGTGCCAGCAGCCCGGGGAGGGGTACTAACTATGGCTACACCTTC.

This clonotype came up a few times. This chain joins TRBV28 and TRBJ1-4, with D possibly TRBD1 on 6 matching bases. The germline V gene encodes CDR1 MDHEN and CDR2 SYDVKM. The CDR3 consists of 15 residues. V gave up 1 base and J gave up 7 bases, with 13 bases separating them. The CDR3 region has the DNA TGTGCCAGCAGTTTATTTGCGGGGGGCATTGAAAAACTGTTTTTT. This translates into CASSLFAGGIEKLFF.

There are a few counts of this clonotype. The chain joins TRBV7-2 to TRBJ1-2; 7 positions agree with TRBD1. Unmatched junction bases numbered 3, after V lost 5 bases and J lost 0 bases. The germline V gene has CDR1 SGHTA and CDR2 FQGNSA. This CDR3 is 14 amino acids long. CDR3 nucleotides: TGTGCCAGCAGCCGGGACAGAACTAACTATGGCTACACCTTC. Its protein is CASSRDRTNYGYTF.